One and the same sample provided the 20 T cell receptor beta chains below, sequenced in a study of T cells after yellow fever vaccination. MiXCR, run by TCRdb on the 5' RACE reads, gives a single entry per CDR3 protein. The data hold tens of thousands of distinct CDR3 sequences, with less than 8.5% observed a single time. The sample in question was CD8+ T cells sorted from PBMCs, obtained 15 days after the yellow fever booster vaccination. All receptors derive from a man aged 30-40 years who received the YFV17D yellow fever vaccine.

The sample holds many counts of this clonotype. The gene calls are TRBV19 and TRBJ2-2; 12 bases align to TRBD2. The germline CDR1 and CDR2 sequences are LNHDA and SQIVND (reference sequence). The CDR3 length is 16 residues. The ends lost 1 base at V and 3 bases at J; junction bases unmatched: 0. CDR3 protein: CASSIGLAGDTGELFF. In DNA form, the CDR3 reads TGTGCCAGTAGTATAGGACTAGCGGGAGACACCGGGGAGCTGTTTTTT.

This clonotype turned up a few times. The chain carries TRBV18 and TRBJ2-3; D unclear. This CDR3 is 15 amino acids long. V lost 4 bases to trimming and J lost 3 bases, with 14 bases between them. Per the germline V gene, CDR1 is KGHSH and CDR2 is LQKENI. The CDR3 region has the DNA TGTGCCAGCTCACTAAGCCCCACGTGGACAGATACGCAGTATTTT. Its protein product is CASSLSPTWTDTQYF.

The V call is TRBV7-2, the J call TRBJ2-3, with a tentative D call TRBD2 (6 bases). Trimming shortened V by 3 bases and J by 0 bases, and 10 bases separated the two germline ends. This CDR3 contains 15 residues. Germline CDR1 is SGHTA and CDR2 is FQGNSA. The CDR3 nucleotides read TGTGCCAGCAGCTTGAATGCGGGAAGCACAGATACGCAGTATTTT. Translating gives CASSLNAGSTDTQYF. Based on the CDR3 plus reference TRBV7-2 and TRBJ2-3, the full variable domain is GAGVSQSPSNKVTEKGKDVELRCDPISGHTALYWYRQSLGQGLEFLIYFQGNSAPDKSGLPSDRFSAERTGGSVSTLTIQRTQQEDSAVYLCASSLNAGSTDTQYFGPGTRLTVL.

This clonotype was detected ten times or more. In nucleotides, the CDR3 is TGTGCCAGCAGCTGGAGAGGGACAGGGGGTGAGCAGTTCTTC. It is translated as CASSWRGTGGEQFF. This chain joins TRBV7-6 and TRBJ2-1; TRBD1 aligns across 11 bases. Germline V gives CDR1 SGHVS, CDR2 FNYEAQ. The J segment lost 9 bases and the V segment lost 4 bases, leaving 5 bases of the junction unmatched. The CDR3 has 14 residues.

The table lists this clonotype with many counts. The chain uses TRBV12-3 or TRBV12-4 and TRBJ2-5; 11 positions agree with TRBD1. V lost 5 bases, J lost 3 bases, and 2 bases stayed unmatched. The CDR3 sequence is 14 residues long. This chain's CDR3 is CASSGQGAKETQYF. DNA of the CDR3: TGTGCCAGCAGTGGACAGGGGGCCAAAGAGACCCAGTACTTC.

Many counts were recorded for this clonotype. The V and J genes are TRBV7-9 and TRBJ2-2; TRBD1 agrees at 7 bases. Germline V gene sequence: CDR1 SEHNR, CDR2 FQNEAQ (reference sequence). J lost 7 bases, V lost 7 bases, and 9 bases had no gene match. There are 14 residues in the CDR3. The CDR3 coding sequence is TGTGCCAGCATGACTGACAGGGAAGACGGGGAGCTGTTTTTT. Protein product: CASMTDREDGELFF.

This clonotype was counted ten times or more. The rearrangement joins TRBV28 to TRBJ2-1, with D tentatively TRBD1 or TRBD2 (6 bases each). The CDR3 consists of 19 residues. The germline V gene encodes CDR1 MDHEN and CDR2 SYDVKM. V was cut by 4 bases and J by 2 bases, with 24 bases left in between. Written as DNA, the CDR3 is TGTGCCAGCAGTTCGGGACAAGTAACTAGTAGCGGAACCTACAATGAGCAGTTCTTC. As protein: CASSSGQVTSSGTYNEQFF.

This clonotype has a count of ten or more. J is TRBJ1-1 and V is TRBV7-3; D is undetermined. Germline V lookup: CDR1 SGHTA, CDR2 FQGTGA. The CDR3 extends over 13 amino acids. Trimming left V 2 bases short and J 6 bases short, with 10 bases between. This CDR3 is CASSLAGGSEAFF. The CDR3, as DNA: TGTGCCAGCAGCTTAGCGGGAGGATCTGAAGCTTTCTTT.

This clonotype occurred many times. The chain joins TRBV4-2 to TRBJ2-3; the D gene is possibly TRBD2 (5 bases). There are 16 residues in the CDR3. V was cut by 3 bases and J by 0 bases, with 13 bases left in between. Per the germline V gene, CDR1 is LGHNA and CDR2 is YNFKEQ. The CDR3 protein is CASSQEAAESTDTQYF. The CDR3 DNA is TGTGCCAGCAGCCAGGAAGCAGCGGAGAGCACAGATACGCAGTATTTT.

The V and J genes are TRBV6-2 or TRBV6-3 and TRBJ1-5; D is perhaps TRBD1 (5 bases). V shed 5 bases and J shed 0 bases, with 11 bases lying between them. The CDR3 totals 15 residues. The V gene's germline CDR1 is MNHEY and CDR2 SVGEGT. CDR3 amino acids: CASSTRDGSNQPQHF. In DNA form, the CDR3 reads TGTGCCAGCAGTACGAGGGACGGTAGCAATCAGCCCCAGCATTTT.

J is TRBJ1-2 and V is TRBV29-1, with a tentative D call TRBD1 (5 bases). Germline V gene sequence: CDR1 SQVTM, CDR2 ANQGSEA. Trimming cost V 3 bases and J 8 bases, with 10 bases left between them. This CDR3 region has 11 residues. CDR3 region: CSVEGGEGYTF. The DNA of the CDR3 is TGCAGCGTTGAGGGGGGTGAGGGCTACACCTTC.

This clonotype was seen at least ten times. The chain couples TRBV4-3 to TRBJ2-1, with 14 bases lining up with TRBD2. Germline assignment: CDR1 LGHNA and CDR2 YSLEER. The CDR3 has 13 residues. J gave up 7 bases and V 8 bases, and 1 base lay outside the gene matches. The CDR3 DNA reads as TGCGCCAGCGGACTAGCGGGAGGAAATGAGCAGTTCTTC. This translates into CASGLAGGNEQFF.

This clonotype was found many times. This chain joins TRBV7-2 and TRBJ1-2, with 9 positions matching TRBD1. This CDR3 is built from 15 residues. CDR1 is SGHTA, CDR2 FQGNSA, per germline. V was clipped by 4 bases and J by 6 bases; unmatched bases: 9. The CDR3 loop is CASSYWDRADDGYTF. The CDR3 bases are TGTGCCAGCAGCTACTGGGACAGGGCGGACGATGGCTACACCTTC.

This clonotype was seen at least ten times. The chain links TRBV3-1 to TRBJ2-7; D uncertain. Looked up from germline, CDR1 is LGHDT and CDR2 is YNNKEL (reference sequence). Trimming left V 2 bases short and J 4 bases short, with 9 bases between. There are 13 residues in the CDR3. The CDR3 DNA is TGTGCCAGCAGCCAAAGCCTGTCGTACGAGCAGTACTTC. Amino acids: CASSQSLSYEQYF.

This clonotype was seen at least ten times. The chain employs TRBV7-9 and TRBJ2-2, with a possible D match to TRBD2 (6 bases). This CDR3 contains 15 residues. Germline CDR1 SEHNR, CDR2 FQNEAQ (reference sequence). Trimming cost V 6 bases and J 5 bases, with 16 bases left between them. The CDR3 loop reads CASRGVAEATGELFF. The CDR3 DNA sequence: TGTGCCAGCAGGGGGGTAGCGGAAGCTACCGGGGAGCTGTTTTTT.

V gene TRBV29-1 combines with J gene TRBJ2-1; D might be TRBD2 (6 bases). Per the germline V gene, CDR1 is SQVTM and CDR2 is ANQGSEA. Trimming stripped 3 bases from V and 5 bases from J, with 8 bases between. CDR3 length: 12 amino acids. In DNA, the CDR3 is TGCAGCGTTGACACGGGGGACAATGAGCAGTTCTTC. Its protein product is CSVDTGDNEQFF.

This clonotype was seen ten or more times. This chain joins TRBV9 and TRBJ2-7; 8 bases are a match to TRBD2. In germline, CDR1 is SGDLS, CDR2 YYNGEE. CDR3 length: 15 residues. The ends lost 4 bases at V and 0 bases at J; junction bases unmatched: 6. CDR3 DNA: TGTGCCAGCAGCATATATAGCGGGAACTCCTACGAGCAGTACTTC. This sequence encodes CASSIYSGNSYEQYF.

This clonotype was picked up many times. This chain connects TRBV28 to TRBJ1-6; D is uncertain. The CDR3 runs to 14 residues. CDR1 and CDR2 (germline): MDHEN, SYDVKM. Trimming pared 8 bases from V and 13 bases from J, leaving 21 bases between. This chain's CDR3 is CASGPLGSSHPLHF. CDR3 nucleotide sequence: TGTGCCAGCGGCCCTCTGGGGTCCAGTCACCCCCTCCACTTT.

The chain employs TRBV27 and TRBJ2-3, with TRBD2 matching over 11 bases. The V and J ends lost 4 bases and 5 bases, in that order; junction bases with no gene match: 2. The germline gives CDR1 MNHEY, CDR2 SMNVEV (reference sequence). The CDR3 covers 14 residues. CDR3 in DNA: TGTGCCAGCAGTTCTCTAGCGGGGGGAGATACGCAGTATTTT. It yields the protein CASSSLAGGDTQYF.

This rearrangement joins TRBV18 to TRBJ2-3; 9 bases align to TRBD2. From germline, CDR1 is KGHSH and CDR2 LQKENI. CDR3 length: 18 residues. With V trimmed by 3 bases and J by 5 bases, 15 bases remained unmatched. Here the CDR3 DNA reads TGTGCCAGCTCACCGTTTTTGACTAGCGGTGAGGTTGGAGATACGCAGTATTTT. Protein sequence: CASSPFLTSGEVGDTQYF.